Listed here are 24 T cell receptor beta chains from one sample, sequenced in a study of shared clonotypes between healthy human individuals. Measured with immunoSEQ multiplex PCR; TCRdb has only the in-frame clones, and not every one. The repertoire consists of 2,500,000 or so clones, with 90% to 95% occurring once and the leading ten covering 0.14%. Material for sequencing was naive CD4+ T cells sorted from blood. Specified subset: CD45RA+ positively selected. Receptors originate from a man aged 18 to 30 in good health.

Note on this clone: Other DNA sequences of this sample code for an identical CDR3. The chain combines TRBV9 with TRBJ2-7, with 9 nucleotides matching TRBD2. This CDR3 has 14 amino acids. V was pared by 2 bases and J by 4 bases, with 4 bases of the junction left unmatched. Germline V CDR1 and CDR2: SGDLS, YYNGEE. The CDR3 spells CASSVGSGGYEQYF. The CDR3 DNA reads TGTGCCAGCAGCGTCGGTAGCGGGGGATACGAGCAGTACTTC.

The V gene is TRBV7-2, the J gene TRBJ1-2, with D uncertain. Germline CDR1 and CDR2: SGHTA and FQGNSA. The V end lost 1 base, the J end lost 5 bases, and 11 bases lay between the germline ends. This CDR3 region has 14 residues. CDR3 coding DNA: TGTGCCAGCAGCTTAGTAAGGACCCTTTATGGCTACACCTTC. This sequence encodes CASSLVRTLYGYTF.

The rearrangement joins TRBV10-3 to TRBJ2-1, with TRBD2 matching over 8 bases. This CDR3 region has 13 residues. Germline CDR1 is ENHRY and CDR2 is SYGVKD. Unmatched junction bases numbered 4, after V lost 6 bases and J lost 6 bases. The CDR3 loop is CAIRGSGANEQFF. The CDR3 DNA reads TGTGCCATCAGGGGTAGCGGGGCCAATGAGCAGTTCTTC.

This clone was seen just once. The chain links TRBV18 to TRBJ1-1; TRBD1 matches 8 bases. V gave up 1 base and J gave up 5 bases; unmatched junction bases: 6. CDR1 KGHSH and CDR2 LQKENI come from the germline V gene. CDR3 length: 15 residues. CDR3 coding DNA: TGTGCCAGCTCACCACAACGACAGGGGAGGACTGAAGCTTTCTTT. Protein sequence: CASSPQRQGRTEAFF.

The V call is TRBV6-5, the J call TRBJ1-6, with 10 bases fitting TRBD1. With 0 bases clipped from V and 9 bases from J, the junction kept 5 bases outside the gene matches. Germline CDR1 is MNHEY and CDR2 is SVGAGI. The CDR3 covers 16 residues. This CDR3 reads CASSYSGQGGVSPLHF. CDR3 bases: TGTGCCAGCAGTTACTCAGGACAGGGGGGAGTTTCACCCCTCCACTTT.

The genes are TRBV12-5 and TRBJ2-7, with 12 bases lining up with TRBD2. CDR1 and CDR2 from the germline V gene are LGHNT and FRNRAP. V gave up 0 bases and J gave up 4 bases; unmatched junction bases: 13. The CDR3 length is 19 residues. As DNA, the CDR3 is TGTGCTAGTGGTTTGGTCCCGAAACTAGCGGGAGGAATGAAGTACGAGCAGTACTTC. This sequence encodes CASGLVPKLAGGMKYEQYF.

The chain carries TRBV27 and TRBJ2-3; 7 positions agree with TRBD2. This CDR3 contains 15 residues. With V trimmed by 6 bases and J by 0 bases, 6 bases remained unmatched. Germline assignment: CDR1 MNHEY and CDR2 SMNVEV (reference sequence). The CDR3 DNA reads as TGTGCCAGCAGCACCCGGGGGGTGAGCACAGATACGCAGTATTTT. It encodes CASSTRGVSTDTQYF.

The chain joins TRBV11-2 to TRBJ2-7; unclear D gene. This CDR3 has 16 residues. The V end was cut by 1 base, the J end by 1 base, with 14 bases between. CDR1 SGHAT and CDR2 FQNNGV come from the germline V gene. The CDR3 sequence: CASSLVFWASSYEQYF. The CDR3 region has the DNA TGTGCCAGCAGCTTAGTCTTCTGGGCCTCTTCCTACGAGCAGTACTTC.

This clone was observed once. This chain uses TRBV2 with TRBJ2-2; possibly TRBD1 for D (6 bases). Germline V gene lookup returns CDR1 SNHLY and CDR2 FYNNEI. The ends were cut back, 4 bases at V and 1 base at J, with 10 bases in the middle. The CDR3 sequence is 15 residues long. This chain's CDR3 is CASSAQGKNTGELFF. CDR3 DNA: TGTGCCAGCAGTGCGCAGGGGAAGAACACCGGGGAGCTGTTTTTT.

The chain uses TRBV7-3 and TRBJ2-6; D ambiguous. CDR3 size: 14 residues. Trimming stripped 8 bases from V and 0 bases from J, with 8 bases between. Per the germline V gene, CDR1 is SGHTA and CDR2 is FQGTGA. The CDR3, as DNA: TGTGCCAGCGGCGCCGGCTCTGGGGCCAACGTCCTGACTTTC. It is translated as CASGAGSGANVLTF.

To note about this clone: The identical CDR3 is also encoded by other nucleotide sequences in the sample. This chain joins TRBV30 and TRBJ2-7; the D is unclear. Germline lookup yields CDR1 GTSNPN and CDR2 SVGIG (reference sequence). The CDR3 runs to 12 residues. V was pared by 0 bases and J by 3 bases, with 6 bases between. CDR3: CAWSVTLYEQYF. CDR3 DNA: TGTGCCTGGAGTGTGACCCTCTACGAGCAGTACTTC. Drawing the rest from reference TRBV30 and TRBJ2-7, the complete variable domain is SQTIHQWPATLVQPVGSPLSLECTVEGTSNPNLYWYRQAAGRGLQLLFYSVGIGQISSEVPQNLSASRPQDRQFILSSKKLLLSDSGFYLCAWSVTLYEQYFGPGTRLTVT.

This chain's CDR3 is CASSYLVGGSTEAFF. The CDR3 DNA is TGTGCCAGCAGTTACCTCGTGGGGGGGAGCACTGAAGCTTTCTTT. The chain combines TRBV6-5 with TRBJ1-1; possible D gene TRBD1, 5 bases. The V and J ends lost 2 bases and 4 bases respectively, with 14 bases between them. Germline CDR1 reads MNHEY; CDR2 reads SVGAGI. There are 15 residues in the CDR3.

CDR3 coding DNA: TGCAGCTCCCTTGATCGTTCCTACAATGAGCAGTTCTTC. Its translation is CSSLDRSYNEQFF. The chain uses TRBV29-1 and TRBJ2-1; unclear D gene. Germline V gene lookup returns CDR1 SQVTM and CDR2 ANQGSEA. The CDR3 covers 13 residues. Trimming stripped 8 bases from V and 1 base from J, with 12 bases between.

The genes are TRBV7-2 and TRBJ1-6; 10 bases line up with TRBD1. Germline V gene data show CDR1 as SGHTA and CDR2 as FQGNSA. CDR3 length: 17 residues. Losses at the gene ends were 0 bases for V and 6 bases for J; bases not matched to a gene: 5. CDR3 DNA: TGTGCCAGCAGCTTAGCACCGGGACAGGGGTTTAATTCACCCCTCCACTTT. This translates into CASSLAPGQGFNSPLHF.

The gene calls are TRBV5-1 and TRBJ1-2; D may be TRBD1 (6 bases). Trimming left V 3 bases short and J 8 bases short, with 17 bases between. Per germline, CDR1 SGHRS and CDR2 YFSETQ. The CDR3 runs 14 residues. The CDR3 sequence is CASSSMGNRAGYTF. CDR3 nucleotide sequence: TGCGCCAGCAGCTCAATGGGGAACAGGGCGGGCTACACCTTC.

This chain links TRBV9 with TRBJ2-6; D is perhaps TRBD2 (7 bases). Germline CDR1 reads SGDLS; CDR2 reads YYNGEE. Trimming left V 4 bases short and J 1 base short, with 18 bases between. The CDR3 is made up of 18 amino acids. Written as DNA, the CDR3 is TGTGCCAGCAGCCCCCGGGGAGGGGGGCCTTCTGGGGCCAACGTCCTGACTTTC. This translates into CASSPRGGGPSGANVLTF.

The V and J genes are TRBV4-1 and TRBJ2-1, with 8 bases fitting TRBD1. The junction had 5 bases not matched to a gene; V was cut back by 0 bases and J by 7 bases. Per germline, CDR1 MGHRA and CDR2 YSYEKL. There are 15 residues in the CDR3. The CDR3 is CASSQEDREWNEQFF. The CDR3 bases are TGCGCCAGCAGCCAAGAGGACAGGGAGTGGAATGAGCAGTTCTTC.

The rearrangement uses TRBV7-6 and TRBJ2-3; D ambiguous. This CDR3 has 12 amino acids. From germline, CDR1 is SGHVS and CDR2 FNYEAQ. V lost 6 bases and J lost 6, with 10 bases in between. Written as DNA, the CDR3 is TGTGCCAGCAGTCCCATAGGGGATACGCAGTATTTT. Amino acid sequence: CASSPIGDTQYF.

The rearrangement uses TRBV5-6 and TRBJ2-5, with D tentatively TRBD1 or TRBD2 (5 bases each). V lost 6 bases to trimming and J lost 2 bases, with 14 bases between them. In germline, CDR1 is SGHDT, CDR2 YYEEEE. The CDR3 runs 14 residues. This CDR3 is CASNGLGGQETQYF. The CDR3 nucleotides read TGTGCCAGCAACGGACTTGGGGGTCAAGAGACCCAGTACTTC. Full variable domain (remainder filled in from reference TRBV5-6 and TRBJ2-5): DAGVTQSPTHLIKTRGQQVTLRCSPKSGHDTVSWYQQALGQGPQFIFQYYEEEERQRGNFPDRFSGHQFPNYSSELNVNALLLGDSALYLCASNGLGGQETQYFGPGTRLLVL.

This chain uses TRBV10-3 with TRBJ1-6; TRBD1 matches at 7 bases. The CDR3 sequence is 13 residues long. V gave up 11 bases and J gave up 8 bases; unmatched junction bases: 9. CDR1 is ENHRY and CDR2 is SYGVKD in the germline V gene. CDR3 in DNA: TGTGCCCTATCCCAGGGGGAGGATTCACCCCTCCACTTT. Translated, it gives CALSQGEDSPLHF.

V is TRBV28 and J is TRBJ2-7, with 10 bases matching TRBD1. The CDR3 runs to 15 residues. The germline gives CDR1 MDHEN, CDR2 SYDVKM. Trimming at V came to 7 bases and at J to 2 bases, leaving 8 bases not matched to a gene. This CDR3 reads CASTQQGQGAYEQYF. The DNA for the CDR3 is TGTGCCAGCACCCAGCAAGGACAGGGGGCCTACGAGCAGTACTTC.

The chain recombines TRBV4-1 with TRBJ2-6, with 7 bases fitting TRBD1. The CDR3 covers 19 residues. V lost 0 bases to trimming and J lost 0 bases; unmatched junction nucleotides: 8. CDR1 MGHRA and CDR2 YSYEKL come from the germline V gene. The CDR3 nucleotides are TGCGCCAGCAGCCAAGATAGAGACAGGGTAAGCTCTGGGGCCAACGTCCTGACTTTC. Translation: CASSQDRDRVSSGANVLTF.

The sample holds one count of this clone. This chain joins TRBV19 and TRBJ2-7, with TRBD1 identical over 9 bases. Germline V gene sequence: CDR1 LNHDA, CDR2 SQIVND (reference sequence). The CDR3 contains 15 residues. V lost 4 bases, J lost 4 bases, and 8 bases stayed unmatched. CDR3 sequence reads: CASSRNRGHSYEQYF. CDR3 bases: TGTGCCAGTAGTAGGAACAGGGGGCATAGTTACGAGCAGTACTTC. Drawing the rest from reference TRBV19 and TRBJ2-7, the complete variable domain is DGGITQSPKYLFRKEGQNVTLSCEQNLNHDAMYWYRQDPGQGLRLIYYSQIVNDFQKGDIAEGYSVSREKKESFPLTVTSAQKNPTAFYLCASSRNRGHSYEQYFGPGTRLTVT.

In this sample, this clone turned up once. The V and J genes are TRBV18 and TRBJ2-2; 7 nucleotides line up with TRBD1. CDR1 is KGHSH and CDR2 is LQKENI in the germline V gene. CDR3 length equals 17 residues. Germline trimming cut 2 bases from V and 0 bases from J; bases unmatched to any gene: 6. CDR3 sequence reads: CASSPFRQGTNTGELFF. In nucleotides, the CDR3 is TGTGCCAGCTCACCATTCCGACAGGGTACGAACACCGGGGAGCTGTTTTTT. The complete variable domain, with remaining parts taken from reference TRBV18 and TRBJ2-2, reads NAGVMQNPRHLVRRRGQEARLRCSPMKGHSHVYWYRQLPEEGLKFMVYLQKENIIDESGMPKERFSAEFPKEGPSILRIQQVVRGDSAAYFCASSPFRQGTNTGELFFGEGSRLTVL.